This record covers a single T cell receptor (beta chain). TCRdb's table, derived via immunoSEQ multiplex PCR, lists solely in-frame clones and lacks some. The sample lists some 410,000 clones; 70% to 90% were seen once. This specimen comes from a study of blood T cell repertoires in COVID-19. Sequenced: PBMCs or T cells enriched from blood (not recorded which). This clonotype originated in a woman in her twenties or thirties with acute COVID-19.

Here the CDR3 DNA reads TGTGCCAGCAGTCGATCAGGGGAAGGGGCCAACGTCCTGACTTTC. Residues: CASSRSGEGANVLTF. The chain couples TRBV2 to TRBJ2-6, with D perhaps matching TRBD1 (6 bases). V shed 5 bases and J shed 4 bases, with 12 bases lying between them. Germline V gene sequence: CDR1 SNHLY, CDR2 FYNNEI. The CDR3 is 15 residues long.